These T cell receptor beta chains were read from a single sample in a study of cytomegalovirus exposure and HLA in healthy donors. Profiling relied on immunoSEQ multiplex PCR, and the TCRdb table lists in-frame clones only, not all of them. The table lists some 120,000 clones, around 77% of them singletons. Sample: PBMCs. The receptors derive from a man over 45 in good health and CMV-seronegative. CDR3s include the opening cysteine and the closing phenylalanine or tryptophan. Fields, in order: V gene, D gene, clone size, J gene, CDR3 DNA, CDR3 protein. The D gene is left open where the match is weak. A row's size may be missing; if present it is once, few, many or a size class.

TRBV27,NA,few,TRBJ1-2,TGTGCCAGCAGTTTAGGTGGCAGAGGGAACTATGGCTACACCTTC,CASSLGGRGNYGYTF
TRBV6-5,TRBD1,NA,TRBJ1-6,TGTGCCAGCAGTTACTCAAAGACAGGGAGTTCACCCCTCCACTTT,CASSYSKTGSSPLHF
TRBV28,TRBD2,NA,TRBJ2-1,TGTGCCAGCAGGTCGAGCGGGGGGGACTACAATGAGCAGTTCTTC,CASRSSGGDYNEQFF
TRBV5-1,NA,once,TRBJ2-5,TGCGCCAGCAGCGGGGGGACTCATAGAACTCAAGAGACCCAGTACTTC,CASSGGTHRTQETQYF
TRBV15,NA,NA,TRBJ2-1,TGTGCCACCAGCAGAGAGCGGAACATGGATGAGCAGTTCTTC,CATSRERNMDEQFF
TRBV28,TRBD1,NA,TRBJ2-2,TGTGCCAGCATGGGGGCAACCGGGACAGGGAGCGGGGAGCTGTTTTTT,CASMGATGTGSGELFF
TRBV7-6,TRBD2,NA,TRBJ2-7,TGTGCCAGCAGCTTAGGGGGTAGCGGGGTCAGCTCCTACGAGCAGTACTTC,CASSLGGSGVSSYEQYF
TRBV7-2,NA,once,TRBJ1-2,TGTGCCAGCAGCTTATCTCGCTATGGCTACACCTTC,CASSLSRYGYTF
TRBV2,NA,NA,TRBJ2-5,TGTGCCAGCAGTGATAGAGAGACCCAGTACTTC,CASSDRETQYF
TRBV28,NA,NA,TRBJ2-5,TGTGCCAGCAGGAAAATCGGGACACCTCAAGAGACCCAGTACTTC,CASRKIGTPQETQYF
TRBV5-1,TRBD2,NA,TRBJ2-3,TGCGCCAGCAGCGTTGAGGCTAGCGGGCTCACAGATACGCAGTATTTT,CASSVEASGLTDTQYF